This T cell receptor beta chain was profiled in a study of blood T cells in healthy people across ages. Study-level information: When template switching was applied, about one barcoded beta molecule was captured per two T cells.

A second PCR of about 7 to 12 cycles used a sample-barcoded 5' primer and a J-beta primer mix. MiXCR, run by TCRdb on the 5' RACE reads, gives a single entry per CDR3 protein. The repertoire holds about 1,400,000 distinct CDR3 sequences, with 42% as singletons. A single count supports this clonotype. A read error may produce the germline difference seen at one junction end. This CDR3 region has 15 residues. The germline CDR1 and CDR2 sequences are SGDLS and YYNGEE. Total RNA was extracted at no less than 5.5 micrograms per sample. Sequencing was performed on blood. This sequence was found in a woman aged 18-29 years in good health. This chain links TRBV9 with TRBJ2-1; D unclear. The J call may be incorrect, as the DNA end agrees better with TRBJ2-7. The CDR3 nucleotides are TGTGCCGGCAGCGTAGGACCAGAGGTGATCAATGAGCAGTACTTC. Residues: CAGSVGPEVINEQYF.